This TCR beta chain was identified during a study of T cells in Graves' hyperthyroidism and ophthalmopathy. General study results and limits: From stable hyperthyroidism, ophthalmopathy was separated by a 13 V-J model. Blood samples included most of the expanded thyroid clonotypes exceeding 0.001.

J gave up 2 bases and V 6 bases, and 4 bases lay outside the gene matches. The CDR3 loop spans 12 amino acids. The germline V gene has CDR1 DFQATT and CDR2 SNEGSKA (reference sequence). RNA transcripts gave rise to amplified TCR beta CDR3 regions. Primed by the HTBI set, a first-round RT-PCR was run on the TCR CDR3. TCRdb re-called the multiplex PCR reads with MiXCR, one entry per CDR3 protein. This table has about 640,000 distinct CDR3 sequences, less than 25% appearing once. Regarding this clonotype: Its antigen is not known.

Sequencing used blood. This chain connects TRBV20-1 to TRBJ2-7, with TRBD1 matching 7 bases. The TCR sequence derives from a man aged 25-40 years with Graves' ophthalmopathy. This CDR3 reads CSASGQTYEQYF. The CDR3 DNA follows: TGCAGTGCGTCGGGACAGACCTACGAGCAGTACTTC.